This TCR beta chain originates from a study of blood T cell repertoires in COVID-19. For the study at large: COVID-19 samples from acute and convalescent phases originated in the United States, Italy and Spain. T cells, B-cell-depleted T cells, or PBMCs provided the cDNA or gDNA that served as material.

Authors' analysis steps: Nucleated cell number was recorded as an estimate derived from reference gene primer amplification. The repertoire was sequenced with immunoSEQ multiplex PCR; TCRdb's copy has only in-frame clones and lacks some. V and J calls plus clone size are reproduced from that table; the DNA served to infer D and trimming. The profile shows around 260,000 clones, around 87% of them singletons. Trimming took off 3 bases at V and 4 bases at J, with 12 bases between the two ends. Germline CDR1 is SGHTA and CDR2 is FQGNSA. CDR3 length: 14 amino acids. This TCR was recovered from a man between 18 and 35 years old with active or convalescent COVID-19. V and J are TRBV7-2 and TRBJ1-1; possible D gene TRBD1, 6 bases. The specimen was peripheral blood. The CDR3 DNA reads TGTGCCAGCAGCTTCGAGGGGGGGGGCACTGAAGCTTTCTTT. As protein: CASSFEGGGTEAFF.